The present T cell receptor beta chain was sequenced within a study of CD8 T cells in Susac syndrome. Study context: Patients with Susac syndrome, at blood draw, were therapy-naive, on corticosteroids, or on intravenous immunoglobulin alone.

The CDR3 loop spans 14 amino acids. Germline V CDR1 and CDR2: SEHNR, FQNEAQ (reference sequence). With 3 bases removed from V and 1 base from J, the gap between germline ends came to 6 bases. TCR beta sequences were obtained from blood CD8+ and CD4+ T cells. FACS enriched CD8+ TEMRA cells, while bulk CD8+ and CD4+ were negatively isolated. Random hexamers served to reverse transcribe roughly 0.5 to 1 ug RNA. A multiplex approach, immunoSEQ multiplex PCR, amplified TCR beta CDR3 across 54 Vbeta and 13 Jbeta. In TCRdb, the immunoSEQ multiplex PCR reads were re-called with MiXCR into one record per CDR3 protein. The sample lists 150,000 or so distinct CDR3 sequences; approximately 95% were seen once.

Sequenced material: CD4+ T cells from PBMCs. The chain carries TRBV7-9 and TRBJ1-4, with D possibly TRBD1 on 5 matching bases. The receptor's source is a human donor with Susac syndrome. DNA of the CDR3: TGTGCCAGCAGCTTCGGGGGAACTAATGAAAAACTGTTTTTT. Protein sequence: CASSFGGTNEKLFF.